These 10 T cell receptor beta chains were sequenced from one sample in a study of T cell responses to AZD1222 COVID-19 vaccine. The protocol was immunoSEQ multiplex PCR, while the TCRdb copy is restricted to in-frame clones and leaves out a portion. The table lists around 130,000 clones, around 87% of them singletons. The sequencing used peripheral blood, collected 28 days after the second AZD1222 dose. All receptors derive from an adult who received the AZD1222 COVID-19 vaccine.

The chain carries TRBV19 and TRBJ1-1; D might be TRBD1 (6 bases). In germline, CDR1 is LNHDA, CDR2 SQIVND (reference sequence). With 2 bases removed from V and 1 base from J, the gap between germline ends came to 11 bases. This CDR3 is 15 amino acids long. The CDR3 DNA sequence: TGTGCCAGTAGTATAACGGGGGGCGCGAACACTGAAGCTTTCTTT. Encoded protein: CASSITGGANTEAFF.

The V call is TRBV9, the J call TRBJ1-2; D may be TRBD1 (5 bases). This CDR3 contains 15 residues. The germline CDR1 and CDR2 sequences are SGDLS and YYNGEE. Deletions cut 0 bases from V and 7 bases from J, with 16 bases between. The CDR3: CASSVATGGGVGYTF. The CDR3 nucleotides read TGTGCCAGCAGCGTAGCTACGGGGGGAGGGGTTGGCTACACCTTC.

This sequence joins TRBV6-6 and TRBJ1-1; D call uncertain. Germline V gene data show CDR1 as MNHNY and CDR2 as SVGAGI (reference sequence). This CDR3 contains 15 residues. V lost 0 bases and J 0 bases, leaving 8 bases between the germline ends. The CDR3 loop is CASSYSIGLNTEAFF. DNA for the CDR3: TGTGCCAGCAGTTACTCGATAGGCCTGAACACTGAAGCTTTCTTT.

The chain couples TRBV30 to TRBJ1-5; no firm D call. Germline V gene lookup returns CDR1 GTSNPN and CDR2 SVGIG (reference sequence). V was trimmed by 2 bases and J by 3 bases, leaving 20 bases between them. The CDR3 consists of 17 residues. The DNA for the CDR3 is TGTGCCTGGAGTCGCGGGAGCCTAGTAGATAACAATCAGCCCCAGCATTTT. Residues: CAWSRGSLVDNNQPQHF.

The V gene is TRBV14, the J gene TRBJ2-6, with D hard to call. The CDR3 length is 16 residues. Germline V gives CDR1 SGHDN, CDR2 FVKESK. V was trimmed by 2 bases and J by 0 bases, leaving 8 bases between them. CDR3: CASSQLSISGANVLTF. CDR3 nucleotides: TGTGCCAGCAGCCAACTTTCTATCTCTGGGGCCAACGTCCTGACTTTC.

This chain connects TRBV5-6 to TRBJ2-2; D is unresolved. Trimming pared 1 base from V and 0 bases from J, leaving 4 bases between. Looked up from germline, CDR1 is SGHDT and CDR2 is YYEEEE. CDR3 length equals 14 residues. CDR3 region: CASSLSPNTGELFF. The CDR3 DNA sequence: TGTGCCAGCAGCTTGAGCCCGAACACCGGGGAGCTGTTTTTT.

CDR3 protein: CASSTQGGYGYTF. The CDR3 DNA reads as TGCGCCAGCAGTACGCAGGGCGGGTATGGCTACACCTTC. The V gene is TRBV10-2, the J gene TRBJ1-2; D perhaps matches TRBD1 (5 bases). The CDR3 has 13 amino acids. The V gene's germline CDR1 is WSHSY and CDR2 SAAADI. V was cut by 5 bases and J by 5 bases, with 12 bases left in between.

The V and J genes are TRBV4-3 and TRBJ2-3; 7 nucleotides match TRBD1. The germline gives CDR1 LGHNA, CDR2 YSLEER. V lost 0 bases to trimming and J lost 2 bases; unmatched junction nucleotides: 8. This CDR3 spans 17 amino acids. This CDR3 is CASSQDQAGGDTDTQYF. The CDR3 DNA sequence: TGCGCCAGCAGCCAAGATCAGGCAGGGGGTGACACAGATACGCAGTATTTT.

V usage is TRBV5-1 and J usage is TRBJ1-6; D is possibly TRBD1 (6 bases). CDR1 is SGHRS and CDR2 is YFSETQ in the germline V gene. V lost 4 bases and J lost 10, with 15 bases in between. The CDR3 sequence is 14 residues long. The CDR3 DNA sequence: TGCGCCAGCAGCCCGTGGGCAGGGGACTCACCCCTCCACTTT. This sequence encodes CASSPWAGDSPLHF.

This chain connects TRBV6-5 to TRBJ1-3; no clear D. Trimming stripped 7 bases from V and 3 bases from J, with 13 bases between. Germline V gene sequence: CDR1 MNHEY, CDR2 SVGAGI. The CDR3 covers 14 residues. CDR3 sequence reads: CASKREENGNTIYF. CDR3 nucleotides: TGTGCCAGCAAGCGGGAGGAAAATGGAAACACCATATATTTT.